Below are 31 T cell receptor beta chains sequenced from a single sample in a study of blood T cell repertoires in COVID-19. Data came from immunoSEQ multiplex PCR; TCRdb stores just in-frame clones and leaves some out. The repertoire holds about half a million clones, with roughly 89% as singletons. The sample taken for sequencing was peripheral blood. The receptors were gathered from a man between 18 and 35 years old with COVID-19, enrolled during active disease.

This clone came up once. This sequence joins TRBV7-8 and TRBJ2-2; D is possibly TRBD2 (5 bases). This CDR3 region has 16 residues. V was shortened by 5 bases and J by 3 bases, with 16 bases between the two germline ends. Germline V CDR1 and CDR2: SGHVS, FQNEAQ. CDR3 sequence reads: CASSPNPSSDTGELFF. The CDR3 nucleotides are TGTGCCAGCAGCCCAAACCCTAGCAGCGACACCGGGGAGCTGTTTTTT. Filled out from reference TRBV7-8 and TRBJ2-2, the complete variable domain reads GAGVSQSPRYKVAKRGQDVALRCDPISGHVSLFWYQQALGQGPEFLTYFQNEAQLDKSGLPSDRFFAERPEGSVSTLKIQRTQQEDSAVYLCASSPNPSSDTGELFFGEGSRLTVL.

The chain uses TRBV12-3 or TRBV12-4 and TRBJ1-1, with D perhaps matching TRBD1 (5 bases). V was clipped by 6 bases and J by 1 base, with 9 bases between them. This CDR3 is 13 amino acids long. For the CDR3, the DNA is TGTGCCAGCAGGAAGGGGTGGAACACTGAAGCTTTCTTT. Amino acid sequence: CASRKGWNTEAFF.

The CDR3 sequence is CASYSPLLNEQFF. The CDR3 coding sequence is TGTGCCAGCTACTCGCCCCTCCTCAATGAGCAGTTCTTC. This chain uses TRBV7-8 with TRBJ2-1; no clear D gene. This CDR3 is built from 13 residues. V was pared by 8 bases and J by 6 bases, with 14 bases between. Germline V CDR1 and CDR2: SGHVS, FQNEAQ.

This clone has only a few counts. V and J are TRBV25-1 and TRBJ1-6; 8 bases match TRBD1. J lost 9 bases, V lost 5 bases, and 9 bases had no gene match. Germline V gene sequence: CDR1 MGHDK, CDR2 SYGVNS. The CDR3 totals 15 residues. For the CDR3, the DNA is TGTGCCAGCAGTTCAACAGGGGGTTTAGGTTCACCCCTCCACTTT. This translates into CASSSTGGLGSPLHF.

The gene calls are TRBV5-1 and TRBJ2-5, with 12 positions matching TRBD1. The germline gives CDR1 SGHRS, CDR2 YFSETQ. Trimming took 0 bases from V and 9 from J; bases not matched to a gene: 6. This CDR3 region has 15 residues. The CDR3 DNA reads TGCGCCAGCAGCTTGGAGGGACAGGGGGCGGAGGCCCAGTACTTC. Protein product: CASSLEGQGAEAQYF.

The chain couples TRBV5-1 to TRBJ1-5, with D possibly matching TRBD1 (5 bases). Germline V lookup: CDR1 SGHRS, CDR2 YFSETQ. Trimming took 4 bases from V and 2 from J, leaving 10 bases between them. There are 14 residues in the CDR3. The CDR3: CASSPRGGNQPQHF. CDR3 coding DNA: TGCGCCAGCAGCCCCCGGGGGGGCAATCAGCCCCAGCATTTT.

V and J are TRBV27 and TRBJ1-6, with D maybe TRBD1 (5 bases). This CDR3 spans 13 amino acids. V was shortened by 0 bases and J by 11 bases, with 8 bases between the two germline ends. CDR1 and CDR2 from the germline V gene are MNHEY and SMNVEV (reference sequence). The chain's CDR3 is CASSLSRGTPLHF. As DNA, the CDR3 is TGTGCCAGCAGTTTATCGCGGGGGACACCCCTCCACTTT.

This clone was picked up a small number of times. The CDR3 spells CASSQVPRGDYGYTF. The CDR3 DNA reads as TGTGCCAGCAGCCAAGTACCCAGGGGGGACTATGGCTACACCTTC. The rearrangement uses TRBV3-1 (or the pseudogene TRBV3-2) and TRBJ1-2; 7 nucleotides match TRBD1. The CDR3 totals 15 residues. CDR1 is LGHDT, CDR2 YNNKEL, per germline (reference sequence). J gave up 3 bases and V 1 base, and 5 bases lay outside the gene matches.

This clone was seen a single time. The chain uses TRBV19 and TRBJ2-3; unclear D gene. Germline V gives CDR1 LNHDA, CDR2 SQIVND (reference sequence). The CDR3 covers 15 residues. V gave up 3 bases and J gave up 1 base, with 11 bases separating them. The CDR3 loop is CASSIRLGGTDTQYF. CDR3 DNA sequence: TGTGCCAGTAGTATCAGGCTGGGTGGCACAGATACGCAGTATTTT.

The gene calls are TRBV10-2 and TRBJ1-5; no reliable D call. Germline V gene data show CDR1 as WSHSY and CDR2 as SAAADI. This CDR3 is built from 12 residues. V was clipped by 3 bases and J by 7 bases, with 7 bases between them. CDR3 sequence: CASSEIFQPQHF. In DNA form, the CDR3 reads TGCGCCAGCAGTGAAATATTCCAGCCCCAGCATTTT.

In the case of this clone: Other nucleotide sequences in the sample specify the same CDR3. CDR3 coding DNA: TGTGCCAGCAGCTTGGGACAGACCAATGAGCAGTTCTTC. It is translated as CASSLGQTNEQFF. The chain joins TRBV5-4 to TRBJ2-1; perhaps TRBD1 as D (5 bases). The CDR3 is made up of 13 amino acids. Germline V CDR1 and CDR2: SGHNT, YYREEE (reference sequence). V was trimmed by 0 bases and J by 6 bases, leaving 7 bases between them. The variable domain in full, completed from reference TRBV5-4 and TRBJ2-1, reads ETGVTQSPTHLIKTRGQQVTLRCSSQSGHNTVSWYQQALGQGPQFIFQYYREEENGRGNFPPRFSGLQFPNYSSELNVNALELDDSALYLCASSLGQTNEQFFGPGTRLTVL.

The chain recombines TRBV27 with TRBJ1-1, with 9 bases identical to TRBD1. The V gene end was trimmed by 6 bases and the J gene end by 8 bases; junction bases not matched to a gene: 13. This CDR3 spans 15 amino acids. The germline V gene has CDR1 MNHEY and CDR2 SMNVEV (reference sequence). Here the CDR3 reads CASRAPGQGMLEAFF. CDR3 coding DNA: TGTGCCAGCAGAGCACCGGGACAGGGAATGTTAGAAGCTTTCTTT.

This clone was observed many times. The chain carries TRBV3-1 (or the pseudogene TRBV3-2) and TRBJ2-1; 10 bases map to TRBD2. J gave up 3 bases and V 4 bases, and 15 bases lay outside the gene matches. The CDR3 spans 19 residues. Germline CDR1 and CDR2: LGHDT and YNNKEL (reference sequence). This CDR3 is CASSRRAAWTSGHYNEQFF. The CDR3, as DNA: TGTGCCAGCAGCCGAAGAGCCGCCTGGACTAGCGGACACTACAATGAGCAGTTCTTC.

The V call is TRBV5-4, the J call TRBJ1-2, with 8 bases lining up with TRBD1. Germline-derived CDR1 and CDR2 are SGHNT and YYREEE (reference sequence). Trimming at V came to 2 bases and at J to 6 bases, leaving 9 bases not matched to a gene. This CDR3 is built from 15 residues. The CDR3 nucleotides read TGTGCCAGCAGCTTCGGCTCTGACAGGGGCGATGGCTACACCTTC. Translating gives CASSFGSDRGDGYTF.

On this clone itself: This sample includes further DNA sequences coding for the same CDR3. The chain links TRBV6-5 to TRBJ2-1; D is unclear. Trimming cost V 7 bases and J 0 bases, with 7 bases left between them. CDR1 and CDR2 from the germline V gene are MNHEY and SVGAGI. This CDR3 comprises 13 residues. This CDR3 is CASKTSSYNEQFF. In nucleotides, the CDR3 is TGTGCCAGCAAGACAAGCTCCTACAATGAGCAGTTCTTC.

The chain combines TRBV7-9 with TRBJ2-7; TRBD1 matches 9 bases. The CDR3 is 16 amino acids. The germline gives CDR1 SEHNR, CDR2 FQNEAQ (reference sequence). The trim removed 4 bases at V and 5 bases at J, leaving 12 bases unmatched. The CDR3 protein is CASSSTRTGVAHEQYF. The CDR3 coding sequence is TGTGCCAGCAGCTCCACGAGGACAGGGGTTGCCCACGAGCAGTACTTC.

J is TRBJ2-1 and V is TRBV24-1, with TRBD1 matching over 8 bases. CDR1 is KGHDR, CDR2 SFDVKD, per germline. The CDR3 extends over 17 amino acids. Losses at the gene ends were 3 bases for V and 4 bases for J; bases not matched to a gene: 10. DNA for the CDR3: TGTGCCACCAGTGATAATACCCGGACAGGGTTATACAATGAGCAGTTCTTC. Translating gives CATSDNTRTGLYNEQFF.

As DNA, the CDR3 is TGTGCCAGCAGCTCCGGGGGAACGGGCTACGCAGATACGCAGTATTTT. Protein sequence: CASSSGGTGYADTQYF. The chain is built from TRBV11-1 and TRBJ2-3, with D maybe TRBD2 (6 bases). Germline CDR1 is SGHAT and CDR2 is FQDESV (reference sequence). This CDR3 is 16 amino acids long. Between the trimmed V and J ends, which lost 4 bases and 4 bases, there was a span of 18 bases.

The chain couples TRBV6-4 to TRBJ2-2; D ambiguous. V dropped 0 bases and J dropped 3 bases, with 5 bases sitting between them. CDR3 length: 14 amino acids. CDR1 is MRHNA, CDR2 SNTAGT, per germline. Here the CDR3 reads CASSDSTDTGELFF. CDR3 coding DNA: TGTGCCAGCAGTGACTCGACTGACACCGGGGAGCTGTTTTTT.

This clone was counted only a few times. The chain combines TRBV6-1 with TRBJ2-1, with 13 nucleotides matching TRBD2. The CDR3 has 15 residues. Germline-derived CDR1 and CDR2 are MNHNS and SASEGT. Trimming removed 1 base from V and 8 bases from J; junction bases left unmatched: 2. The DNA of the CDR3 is TGTGCCAGCAGTGAAGGGACTAGCGGGAGTGATGAGCAGTTCTTC. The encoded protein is CASSEGTSGSDEQFF.

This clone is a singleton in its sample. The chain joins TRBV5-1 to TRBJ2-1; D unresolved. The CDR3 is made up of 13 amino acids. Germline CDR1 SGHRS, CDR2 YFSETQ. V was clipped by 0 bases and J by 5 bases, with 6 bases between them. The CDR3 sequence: CASSLEHHNEQFF. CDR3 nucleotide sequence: TGCGCCAGCAGCTTGGAGCACCACAATGAGCAGTTCTTC.

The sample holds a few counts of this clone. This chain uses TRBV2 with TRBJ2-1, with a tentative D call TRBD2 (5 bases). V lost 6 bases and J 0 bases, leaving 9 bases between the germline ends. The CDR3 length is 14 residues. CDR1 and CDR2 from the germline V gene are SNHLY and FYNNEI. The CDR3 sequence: CASRRASSYNEQFF. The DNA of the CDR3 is TGTGCCAGCAGGAGGGCTAGCTCCTACAATGAGCAGTTCTTC.

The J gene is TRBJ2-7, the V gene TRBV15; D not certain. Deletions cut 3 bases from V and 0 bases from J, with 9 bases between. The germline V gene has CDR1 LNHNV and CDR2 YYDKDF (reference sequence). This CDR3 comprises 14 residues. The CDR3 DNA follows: TGTGCCACCAGCAGTACTATGAGCTCCTACGAGCAGTACTTC. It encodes CATSSTMSSYEQYF. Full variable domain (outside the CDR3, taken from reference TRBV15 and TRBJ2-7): DAMVIQNPRYQVTQFGKPVTLSCSQTLNHNVMYWYQQKSSQAPKLLFHYYDKDFNNEADTPDNFQSRRPNTSFCFLDIRSPGLGDTAMYLCATSSTMSSYEQYFGPGTRLTVT.

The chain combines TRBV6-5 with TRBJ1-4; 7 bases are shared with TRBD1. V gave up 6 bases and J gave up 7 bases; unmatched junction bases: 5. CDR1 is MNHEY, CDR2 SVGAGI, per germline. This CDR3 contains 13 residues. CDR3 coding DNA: TGTGCCAGCAGGCCGACAGGGATTGAAAAACTGTTTTTT. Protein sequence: CASRPTGIEKLFF.

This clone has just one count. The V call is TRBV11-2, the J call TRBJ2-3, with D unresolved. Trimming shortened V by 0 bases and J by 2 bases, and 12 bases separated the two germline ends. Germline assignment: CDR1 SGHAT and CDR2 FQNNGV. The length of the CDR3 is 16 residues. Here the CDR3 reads CASSLDPSLYTDTQYF. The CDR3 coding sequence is TGTGCCAGCAGCTTAGATCCTAGTTTGTACACAGATACGCAGTATTTT.

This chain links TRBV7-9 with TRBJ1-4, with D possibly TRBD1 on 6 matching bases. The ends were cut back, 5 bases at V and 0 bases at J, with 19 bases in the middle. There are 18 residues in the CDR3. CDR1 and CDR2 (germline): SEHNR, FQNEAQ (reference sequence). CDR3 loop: CASSPRDTLGATNEKLFF. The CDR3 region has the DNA TGTGCCAGCAGCCCCCGGGACACACTAGGTGCAACTAATGAAAAACTGTTTTTT.

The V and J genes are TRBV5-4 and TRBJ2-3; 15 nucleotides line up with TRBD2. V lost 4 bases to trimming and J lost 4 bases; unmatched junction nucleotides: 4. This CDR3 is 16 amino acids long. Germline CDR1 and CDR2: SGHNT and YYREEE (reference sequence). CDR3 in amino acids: CASSPGLAGGSDTQYF. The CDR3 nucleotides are TGTGCCAGCAGCCCGGGACTAGCGGGAGGTTCAGATACGCAGTATTTT.

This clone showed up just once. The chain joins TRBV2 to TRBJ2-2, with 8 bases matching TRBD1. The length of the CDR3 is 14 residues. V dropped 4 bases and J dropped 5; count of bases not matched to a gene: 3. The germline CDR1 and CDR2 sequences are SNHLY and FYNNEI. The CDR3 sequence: CASSGTGQTGELFF. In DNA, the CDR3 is TGTGCCAGCAGTGGGACAGGGCAGACCGGGGAGCTGTTTTTT. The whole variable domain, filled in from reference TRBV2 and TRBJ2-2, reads EPEVTQTPSHQVTQMGQEVILRCVPISNHLYFYWYRQILGQKVEFLVSFYNNEISEKSEIFDDQFSVERPDGSNFTLKIRSTKLEDSAMYFCASSGTGQTGELFFGEGSRLTVL.

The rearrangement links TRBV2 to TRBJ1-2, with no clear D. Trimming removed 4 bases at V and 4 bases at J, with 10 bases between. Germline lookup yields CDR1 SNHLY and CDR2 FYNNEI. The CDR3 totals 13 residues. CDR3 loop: CASSAELGYGYTF. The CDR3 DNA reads TGTGCCAGCAGTGCGGAACTAGGCTATGGCTACACCTTC.

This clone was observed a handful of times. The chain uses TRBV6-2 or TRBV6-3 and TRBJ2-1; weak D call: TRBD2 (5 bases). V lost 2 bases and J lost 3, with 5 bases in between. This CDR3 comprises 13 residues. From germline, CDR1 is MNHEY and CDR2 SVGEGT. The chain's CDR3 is CASSYRDYNEQFF. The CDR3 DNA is TGTGCCAGCAGTTACCGGGACTACAATGAGCAGTTCTTC.

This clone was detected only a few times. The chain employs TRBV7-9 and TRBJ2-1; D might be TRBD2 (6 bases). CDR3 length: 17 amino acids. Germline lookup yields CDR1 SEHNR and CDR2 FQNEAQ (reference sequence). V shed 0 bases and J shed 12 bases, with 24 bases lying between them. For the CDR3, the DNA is TGTGCCAGCAGCTTAGCGGCGGGGACCATAGGTACAATGAGGCAGTTCTTC. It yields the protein CASSLAAGTIGTMRQFF.